A single sample gave rise to the 10 T cell receptor beta chains below, sequenced in a study of blood T cell repertoires in COVID-19 (dated by TCRdb to the early 2020s). Library prep was done by the immunoSEQ multiplex PCR assay. Drawn from immuneACCESS, this table holds only the in-frame rearrangements with V and J called that TCRdb kept. Clones are partly lost; checked studies trace under half to an unresolved V gene and leave the rest unexplained. The sample includes approximately 400,000 clones, with more than 70% observed a single time. Of the sample, around 12% is held by the ten largest clones. Sequencing was carried out using peripheral blood. These receptors all come from a woman between 45 and 60 years old with COVID-19, enrolled during active disease.

The chain is built from TRBV6-5 and TRBJ1-2; D is unclear. Germline V gives CDR1 MNHEY, CDR2 SVGAGI. V lost 0 bases to trimming and J lost 0 bases, with 11 bases between them. This CDR3 spans 16 amino acids. Here the CDR3 DNA reads TGTGCCAGCAGTTACTCCCTTGGCCGAACTAACTATGGCTACACCTTC. Its protein product is CASSYSLGRTNYGYTF.

CDR3 nucleotides: TGTGCCAGCAGTTTAGGGGCCGAGAGGCGCTACACCTTC. Translation: CASSLGAERRYTF. This chain uses TRBV28 with TRBJ1-2; TRBD1 is a possible D gene (5 bases). Germline V gene sequence: CDR1 MDHEN, CDR2 SYDVKM. V was shortened by 2 bases and J by 9 bases, with 13 bases between the two germline ends. This CDR3 region has 13 residues.

The rearrangement joins TRBV9 to TRBJ1-1; 8 nucleotides align to TRBD1. This CDR3 is built from 14 residues. Germline assignment: CDR1 SGDLS and CDR2 YYNGEE. V gave up 3 bases and J gave up 1 base; unmatched junction bases: 2. CDR3 amino acids: CASSAQGANTEAFF. The CDR3 region has the DNA TGTGCCAGCAGCGCGCAGGGGGCGAACACTGAAGCTTTCTTT.

This sequence joins TRBV7-2 and TRBJ2-1; no firm D call. V was cut by 5 bases and J by 0 bases, with 14 bases left in between. Per germline, CDR1 SGHTA and CDR2 FQGNSA. The CDR3 covers 16 residues. The CDR3 sequence is CASSPAEARSYNEQFF. The DNA of the CDR3 is TGTGCCAGCAGCCCCGCCGAGGCACGCTCCTACAATGAGCAGTTCTTC.

The V gene is TRBV20-1, the J gene TRBJ1-2; D gene ambiguous. Between the trimmed V and J ends, which lost 5 bases and 4 bases, there was a span of 8 bases. The V gene's germline CDR1 is DFQATT and CDR2 SNEGSKA (reference sequence). This CDR3 spans 11 amino acids. CDR3 residues: CSARSTYGYTF. In nucleotides, the CDR3 is TGCAGTGCTCGGAGTACCTATGGCTACACCTTC.

The V call is TRBV9, the J call TRBJ1-3, with 7 bases lining up with TRBD1. The CDR3 loop spans 13 amino acids. CDR1 is SGDLS, CDR2 YYNGEE, per germline. J gave up 11 bases and V 7 bases, and 12 bases lay outside the gene matches. This CDR3 reads CASSPPRGGPIYF. In nucleotides, the CDR3 is TGTGCCAGCTCCCCACCCCGAGGGGGCCCCATATATTTT.

V usage is TRBV6-6 and J usage is TRBJ2-5; no clear D gene. V was pared by 7 bases and J by 5 bases, with 14 bases between. Germline CDR1 MNHNY, CDR2 SVGAGI (reference sequence). The CDR3 sequence is 13 residues long. The CDR3 DNA follows: TGTGCCAGCATCCCGGCAGACTGGGAGACCCAGTACTTC. Protein product: CASIPADWETQYF.

The V gene is TRBV25-1, the J gene TRBJ2-2; D possibly corresponds to TRBD1 (6 bases). The CDR3 sequence is 15 residues long. Germline assignment: CDR1 MGHDK and CDR2 SYGVNS. Trimming took off 1 base at V and 6 bases at J, with 12 bases between the two ends. The CDR3 sequence: CASSESWGLAGELFF. The CDR3 region has the DNA TGTGCCAGCAGTGAATCGTGGGGGCTGGCCGGGGAGCTGTTTTTT. The full variable domain, with the rest looked up from reference TRBV25-1 and TRBJ2-2, is EADIYQTPRYLVIGTGKKITLECSQTMGHDKMYWYQQDPGMELHLIHYSYGVNSTEKGDLSSESTVSRIRTEHFPLTLESARPSHTSQYLCASSESWGLAGELFFGEGSRLTVL.

This rearrangement joins TRBV2 to TRBJ1-2, with TRBD1 matching over 11 bases. The CDR3 totals 16 residues. The germline gives CDR1 SNHLY, CDR2 FYNNEI. J lost 4 bases, V lost 4 bases, and 8 bases had no gene match. CDR3 in amino acids: CASSAVRGTGGYGYTF. The CDR3 DNA follows: TGTGCCAGCAGTGCCGTCCGGGGGACAGGGGGCTATGGCTACACCTTC.

V gene TRBV27 combines with J gene TRBJ1-1; D not certain. The CDR3 extends over 14 amino acids. CDR1 is MNHEY, CDR2 SMNVEV, per germline (reference sequence). Between the trimmed V and J ends, which lost 3 bases and 2 bases, there was a span of 10 bases. Here the CDR3 DNA reads TGTGCCAGCAGTTTGTCCAGAAAAAACACTGAAGCTTTCTTT. It codes for CASSLSRKNTEAFF.